This T cell receptor (beta chain) emerged from a study of immune evolution from preneoplasia to lung adenocarcinoma. Overall study context: HLA loss of heterozygosity: 6% to 7.5% AIS, over 12% MIA, more than 25% ADC, none AAH.

Generated by immunoSEQ multiplex PCR, the TCRdb table keeps only in-frame clones and is missing some. The sample comprises about 16,000 clones, 86% of which are singletons, and just over 2.5% rests with the top ten. Concerning this clone: Its specificity is not known.

The length of the CDR3 is 14 residues. V gave up 0 bases and J gave up 0 bases, with 5 bases separating them. The germline V gene encodes CDR1 SGHRS and CDR2 YFSETQ. Study-level results: Normal lung had highest clonality; later lesions appeared denser, more diverse.

Sequences were obtained from FFPE invasive lung adenocarcinoma tissue. This clonotype originated in a person aged 70 to 79 with invasive lung adenocarcinoma. The V and J genes are TRBV5-1 and TRBJ2-3; possibly TRBD1 for D (5 bases). The CDR3 DNA sequence: TGCGCCAGCAGCTTGGGACAGAGCACAGATACGCAGTATTTT. Residues: CASSLGQSTDTQYF. The full variable domain, rest sourced from reference TRBV5-1 and TRBJ2-3, is KAGVTQTPRYLIKTRGQQVTLSCSPISGHRSVSWYQQTPGQGLQFLFEYFSETQRNKGNFPGRFSGRQFSNSRSEMNVSTLELGDSALYLCASSLGQSTDTQYFGPGTRLTVL.